This paragraph covers one TCR beta chain sequence. Using immunoSEQ multiplex PCR, the repertoire was profiled, and TCRdb retains in-frame clones only, with some absent. Here the sample spans 150,000 or so clones, about 78% being singletons. The patients all showed relapse after autologous stem cell transplantation, while their brentuximab vedotin exposure varied. This specimen belongs to a study of PD-1 blockade in classical Hodgkin lymphoma. Trimming removed 4 bases at V and 3 bases at J, with 19 bases between. The germline CDR1 and CDR2 sequences are SGHRS and YFSETQ. This CDR3 contains 16 residues.

The sample in question was peripheral blood mononuclear cells (PBMCs), obtained before the second cycle of nivolumab. This receptor was taken from a human donor with classical Hodgkin lymphoma. The J gene is TRBJ1-1, the V gene TRBV5-1; tentative D call: TRBD1 (5 bases). The CDR3 DNA is TGCGCCAGCAGCCTCCTTACCGGGACGCAGGACACTGAAGCTTTCTTT. Amino acids: CASSLLTGTQDTEAFF. Drawing the rest from reference TRBV5-1 and TRBJ1-1, the complete variable domain is KAGVTQTPRYLIKTRGQQVTLSCSPISGHRSVSWYQQTPGQGLQFLFEYFSETQRNKGNFPGRFSGRQFSNSRSEMNVSTLELGDSALYLCASSLLTGTQDTEAFFGQGTRLTVV.